This T cell receptor beta chain emerged from a study of blood T cell repertoires in COVID-19. Study-wide background: Samples taken during acute and convalescent COVID-19 were collected in the United States, Italy and Spain. PBMCs, B-cell-depleted T cells, or T cells provided the cDNA or gDNA that made up the material.

As originally analysed: It was from reference gene primer amplification that nucleated cell counts were estimated. Measured with immunoSEQ multiplex PCR; TCRdb has only the in-frame clones, and not every one. From that table come the V and J calls and clone size; the DNA was used to work out D and trimming. The sample has 65,000 to 100,000 clones, approximately 80% seen once. V was pared by 5 bases and J by 2 bases, with 9 bases between. Germline loops: CDR1 SEHNR, CDR2 FQNEAQ (reference sequence). This CDR3 has 14 amino acids. The clonotype comes from a woman older than 75 with acute or convalescent COVID-19. This sequence joins TRBV7-9 and TRBJ2-2; D perhaps matches TRBD1 (5 bases). The specimen was peripheral blood. The CDR3 protein is CASSQRTNTGELFF. The CDR3 coding sequence is TGTGCCAGCAGCCAACGGACAAACACCGGGGAGCTGTTTTTT. The variable domain in full, with the rest retrieved from reference TRBV7-9 and TRBJ2-2, is DTGVSQNPRHKITKRGQNVTFRCDPISEHNRLYWYRQTLGQGPEFLTYFQNEAQLEKSRLLSDRFSAERPKGSFSTLEIQRTEQGDSAMYLCASSQRTNTGELFFGEGSRLTVL.